The 12 T cell receptor beta chains below come from one sample, sequenced in a study of monozygotic twins with inflammatory bowel disease. TCRdb processed the 5' RACE reads again and assigns one entry to each CDR3 protein, with no DNA. Here the sample table reports around 450,000 distinct CDR3 sequences. The source material was blood. The source is a human donor with ulcerative colitis or Crohn's disease, or a healthy co-twin of an affected twin (not recorded which).

The rearrangement uses TRBV10-3 and TRBJ2-1; lacking DNA, the TRBD1 call made by TCRdb goes unchecked. Germline V gene sequence: CDR1 ENHRY, CDR2 SYGVKD. The CDR3 length is 14 residues. CDR3 region: CAISDRDGYNEQFF.

V is TRBV6-2 or TRBV6-3 and J is TRBJ1-5; there is no DNA to check the TCRdb D call of TRBD1. Germline CDR1 is MNHEY and CDR2 is SVGEGT. This CDR3 contains 15 residues. The CDR3 loop reads CASSYSGGNYQPQHF.

V is TRBV5-6 and J is TRBJ1-1; the D call of TRBD1 rests on TCRdb alone, since no DNA is present to check it. The CDR3 sequence is 13 residues long. Germline V gives CDR1 SGHDT, CDR2 YYEEEE. Here the CDR3 reads CASSFDREDEAFF.

J is TRBJ2-7 and V is TRBV2; as DNA is missing, the TRBD1 call by TCRdb cannot be tested. This CDR3 has 14 amino acids. In germline, CDR1 is SNHLY, CDR2 FYNNEI. The CDR3 region is CASGGGVVSYEQYF.

V usage is TRBV27 and J usage is TRBJ2-2; the TRBD1 assignment by TCRdb is unverifiable without DNA. Looked up from germline, CDR1 is MNHEY and CDR2 is SMNVEV (reference sequence). This CDR3 comprises 15 residues. The CDR3 reads CASSLTRTVPGELFF.

The rearrangement uses TRBV19 and TRBJ2-1. This CDR3 is built from 14 residues. Germline V CDR1 and CDR2: LNHDA, SQIVND (reference sequence). The CDR3 reads CASSIARTSNEQFF.

The chain employs TRBV12-5 and TRBJ2-3; TCRdb returns TRBD2, unconfirmable since there is no DNA. Germline CDR1 LGHNT, CDR2 FRNRAP. The CDR3 is 16 residues long. The CDR3 sequence is CASGRTSGRFTDTQYF.

V usage is TRBV2 and J usage is TRBJ2-7. This CDR3 is 14 amino acids long. Germline lookup yields CDR1 SNHLY and CDR2 FYNNEI. The CDR3 region is CASSEQTSSYEQYF.

The genes are TRBV12-3 or TRBV12-4 and TRBJ2-7; the TCRdb D gene call, TRBD1, has no DNA to confirm it. The CDR3 totals 13 residues. CDR3 sequence: CASRLTGTVEQYF.

The rearrangement uses TRBV20-1 and TRBJ2-1; TCRdb outputs TRBD2, but without DNA this stays unchecked. The CDR3 spans 13 residues. Germline CDR1 and CDR2: DFQATT and SNEGSKA (reference sequence). The CDR3 sequence: CSARRTSGNEQFF.

The J gene is TRBJ1-4, the V gene TRBV9. There are 17 residues in the CDR3. CDR1 is SGDLS, CDR2 YYNGEE, per germline. This CDR3 is CASSAPEAVGEGEKLFF.

The V and J genes are TRBV5-1 and TRBJ2-2; the TCRdb D gene call, TRBD2, has no DNA to confirm it. Germline CDR1 is SGHRS and CDR2 is YFSETQ. The CDR3 length is 18 residues. The CDR3 is CASSFPLTSGSGAGELFF.